The 13 T cell receptor beta chains below all came from one sample that was sequenced in a study of blood T cell repertoires in COVID-19. Assay used: immunoSEQ multiplex PCR; TCRdb lists only in-frame clones, some missing. The top ten hold approximately 5% of the sample, which has 250,000 to 300,000 clones, about four fifths seen once. Sample: PBMCs or T cells enriched from blood (not recorded which). The receptors come from a middle-aged man who had been exposed to COVID-19.

The chain carries TRBV24-1 and TRBJ2-1, with D possibly TRBD2 on 6 matching bases. The CDR3 totals 17 residues. V lost 1 base to trimming and J lost 0 bases, with 12 bases between them. Germline V gene lookup returns CDR1 KGHDR and CDR2 SFDVKD. The DNA for the CDR3 is TGTGCCACCAGTGATTTAGGCGGGGCCAGCTCCTACAATGAGCAGTTCTTC. It translates to CATSDLGGASSYNEQFF.

The chain carries TRBV27 and TRBJ1-1; D gene uncertain. The germline gives CDR1 MNHEY, CDR2 SMNVEV (reference sequence). V shed 1 base and J shed 4 bases, with 10 bases lying between them. This CDR3 is built from 14 residues. Here the CDR3 DNA reads TGTGCCAGCAGTTTATATGAGGGCGGCACTGAAGCTTTCTTT. Amino acid sequence: CASSLYEGGTEAFF.

The CDR3 DNA reads as TGTGCCAGAAGTTATGACTCCGCCGAAGCTTTCTTT. Residues: CARSYDSAEAFF. V is TRBV5-3 and J is TRBJ1-1; D call uncertain. TRBV5-3 has ORF status, its function being uncertain. The CDR3 is made up of 12 amino acids. V was clipped by 5 bases and J by 8 bases, with 13 bases between them.

CDR3: CATDSRVSYEQYF. CDR3 sequence (DNA): TGTGCCACTGACAGTCGGGTCTCCTACGAGCAGTACTTC. This chain joins TRBV25-1 and TRBJ2-7; TRBD1 is a possible D gene (5 bases). The germline V gene encodes CDR1 MGHDK and CDR2 SYGVNS. The CDR3 is 13 amino acids. Trimming removed 10 bases from V and 0 bases from J, with 13 bases in between.

This clone showed up just a few times. The chain is built from TRBV19 and TRBJ1-4; 7 nucleotides line up with TRBD1. The CDR3 covers 15 residues. Trimming took 3 bases from V and 5 from J; bases not matched to a gene: 6. Per the germline V gene, CDR1 is LNHDA and CDR2 is SQIVND (reference sequence). CDR3 residues: CASSISVDRNEKLFF. CDR3 nucleotide sequence: TGTGCCAGTAGTATCTCAGTGGACAGGAATGAAAAACTGTTTTTT.

The chain employs TRBV19 and TRBJ1-1; the D gene is possibly TRBD1 (6 bases). The CDR3 totals 15 residues. The V gene's germline CDR1 is LNHDA and CDR2 SQIVND (reference sequence). Trimming took off 3 bases at V and 2 bases at J, with 13 bases between the two ends. The CDR3 DNA is TGTGCCAGTAGTATCGGGGGGGCCCTAAACACTGAAGCTTTCTTT. It is translated as CASSIGGALNTEAFF. The full variable domain, rest sourced from reference TRBV19 and TRBJ1-1, is DGGITQSPKYLFRKEGQNVTLSCEQNLNHDAMYWYRQDPGQGLRLIYYSQIVNDFQKGDIAEGYSVSREKKESFPLTVTSAQKNPTAFYLCASSIGGALNTEAFFGQGTRLTVV.

J is TRBJ1-4 and V is TRBV3-1 (or the pseudogene TRBV3-2), with D unresolved. The V gene's germline CDR1 is LGHDT and CDR2 YNNKEL (reference sequence). This CDR3 is 15 amino acids long. V was clipped by 4 bases and J by 2 bases, with 11 bases between them. CDR3 sequence: CASSPARRTNEKLFF. The CDR3 DNA sequence: TGTGCCAGCAGCCCGGCAAGGCGGACTAATGAAAAACTGTTTTTT.

A word on this clone: The junction does not match germline at one end; this may be a read error. The chain carries TRBV12-3 or TRBV12-4 and TRBJ2-2; D gene uncertain. The CDR3 is 12 residues long. CDR3 region: CATSFSSGELFF. The DNA for the CDR3 is TGTGCCACCAGTTTTAGCTCCGGGGAGCTGTTTTTT.

This clone was found once. This rearrangement joins TRBV18 to TRBJ1-1; unclear D gene. The germline V gene has CDR1 KGHSH and CDR2 LQKENI. The CDR3 spans 15 residues. The ends were cut back, 6 bases at V and 0 bases at J, with 14 bases in the middle. The CDR3 DNA reads TGTGCCAGCTCCCCTCGAGAGGGAATGAACACTGAAGCTTTCTTT. It codes for CASSPREGMNTEAFF.

J is TRBJ2-7 and V is TRBV5-1, with TRBD1 matching over 7 bases. This CDR3 comprises 13 residues. The ends lost 4 bases at V and 3 bases at J; junction bases unmatched: 4. The germline V gene encodes CDR1 SGHRS and CDR2 YFSETQ. This CDR3 reads CASSTGQIYEQYF. In nucleotides, the CDR3 is TGCGCCAGCAGCACGGGACAGATCTACGAGCAGTACTTC.

The chain employs TRBV11-1 and TRBJ2-2; weak D call: TRBD1 (5 bases). V lost 7 bases and J 1 base, leaving 10 bases between the germline ends. This CDR3 region has 14 residues. Germline V gene data show CDR1 as SGHAT and CDR2 as FQDESV (reference sequence). The CDR3 DNA follows: TGTGCCAGCATCCCAGGACAGAACACCGGGGAGCTGTTTTTT. It codes for CASIPGQNTGELFF.

This chain uses TRBV30 with TRBJ1-5, with a possible D match to TRBD1 (6 bases). CDR3 length: 15 residues. In germline, CDR1 is GTSNPN, CDR2 SVGIG (reference sequence). V lost 5 bases and J lost 6, with 20 bases in between. As DNA, the CDR3 is TGTGCCTGGCGGGGGGTACAGGGCAGCCGTCAGCCCCAGCATTTT. Residues: CAWRGVQGSRQPQHF.

This clone was observed a handful of times. This sequence joins TRBV7-3 and TRBJ2-7; 8 bases are a match to TRBD1. This CDR3 is 15 amino acids long. CDR1 and CDR2 (germline): SGHTA, FQGTGA. Losses at the gene ends were 2 bases for V and 6 bases for J; bases not matched to a gene: 9. The CDR3 DNA reads TGTGCCAGCAGCTTATTACCGGGACAGGACAGCGAGCAGTACTTC. It encodes CASSLLPGQDSEQYF.